These 20 T cell receptor beta chains were all obtained from the same sample, sequenced in a study of OX40 agonist ivuxolimab in advanced cancers. Profiled with immunoSEQ multiplex PCR; TCRdb holds only in-frame clones, not every one. The sample consists of about 64,000 clones, approximately 92% of them appearing once. The sample here was CD4+ or CD8+ T cells sorted from blood, taken in a trial of the OX40 agonist ivuxolimab. Receptor source: an adult with an advanced solid tumor such as melanoma, head and neck, liver or kidney cancer.

This chain joins TRBV12-5 and TRBJ2-7, with 8 bases matching TRBD2. Germline CDR1 reads LGHNT; CDR2 reads FRNRAP. Germline trimming cut 6 bases from V and 5 bases from J; bases unmatched to any gene: 6. The CDR3 totals 13 residues. The CDR3 DNA follows: TGTGCTAGTGGAACGAGCGGGAGCAACGAGCAGTACTTC. Translated: CASGTSGSNEQYF.

V usage is TRBV7-9 and J usage is TRBJ2-7; 8 nucleotides agree with TRBD1. This CDR3 has 15 amino acids. The V gene end was trimmed by 5 bases and the J gene end by 0 bases; junction bases not matched to a gene: 6. Per the germline V gene, CDR1 is SEHNR and CDR2 is FQNEAQ (reference sequence). For the CDR3, the DNA is TGTGCCAGCAGCATCTCGGGACAGGTCTCCTACGAGCAGTACTTC. Its protein product is CASSISGQVSYEQYF.

V gene TRBV7-7 combines with J gene TRBJ2-2; 8 nucleotides line up with TRBD1. The CDR3 is 17 residues long. CDR1 is SSHAT, CDR2 FNYEAQ, per germline (reference sequence). Trimming removed 5 bases from V and 4 bases from J; junction bases left unmatched: 12. The DNA of the CDR3 is TGTGCCAGCAGCGCCTCCCAGGGGGCCGGGTTCACCGGGGAGCTGTTTTTT. Translating gives CASSASQGAGFTGELFF.

This sequence joins TRBV6-1 and TRBJ2-5; the D gene is possibly TRBD1 (5 bases). The CDR3 is 13 residues long. The germline V gene has CDR1 MNHNS and CDR2 SASEGT. V was trimmed by 3 bases and J by 5 bases, leaving 10 bases between them. Written as DNA, the CDR3 is TGTGCCAGCAGTGACTCAGGGTTGGAGACCCAGTACTTC. This sequence encodes CASSDSGLETQYF.

V usage is TRBV30 and J usage is TRBJ2-7; TRBD1 is a possible D gene (6 bases). Trimming pared 1 base from V and 0 bases from J, leaving 7 bases between. CDR3 size: 13 residues. Looked up from germline, CDR1 is GTSNPN and CDR2 is SVGIG (reference sequence). The CDR3 spells CAWSGDTSYEQYF. In nucleotides, the CDR3 is TGTGCCTGGAGTGGGGACACCTCCTACGAGCAGTACTTC. The entire variable domain, with the rest obtained from reference TRBV30 and TRBJ2-7, is as follows: SQTIHQWPATLVQPVGSPLSLECTVEGTSNPNLYWYRQAAGRGLQLLFYSVGIGQISSEVPQNLSASRPQDRQFILSSKKLLLSDSGFYLCAWSGDTSYEQYFGPGTRLTVT.

The chain employs TRBV5-1 and TRBJ2-7, with D hard to call. Trimming pared 2 bases from V and 3 bases from J, leaving 9 bases between. This CDR3 is built from 13 residues. Germline V lookup: CDR1 SGHRS, CDR2 YFSETQ. The CDR3 DNA reads as TGCGCCAGCAGCTTCGGGTGGGACTACGAGCAGTACTTC. Translated: CASSFGWDYEQYF.

This clone was found once. The CDR3 here is CASSPIAILNTGELFF. In nucleotides, the CDR3 is TGTGCCAGCAGTCCAATAGCCATACTGAACACCGGGGAGCTGTTTTTT. The J gene is TRBJ2-2, the V gene TRBV28, with D hard to call. This CDR3 spans 16 amino acids. Germline lookup yields CDR1 MDHEN and CDR2 SYDVKM. V shed 5 bases and J shed 1 base, with 14 bases lying between them.

The gene calls are TRBV19 and TRBJ1-2; perhaps TRBD1 as D (6 bases). Trimming left V 3 bases short and J 4 bases short, with 12 bases between. CDR1 LNHDA and CDR2 SQIVND come from the germline V gene (reference sequence). This CDR3 is 14 amino acids long. CDR3 bases: TGTGCCAGTAGTATTGACCAGGGGCCCTATGGCTACACCTTC. As protein: CASSIDQGPYGYTF. Variable domain in full (rest from reference TRBV19 and TRBJ1-2): DGGITQSPKYLFRKEGQNVTLSCEQNLNHDAMYWYRQDPGQGLRLIYYSQIVNDFQKGDIAEGYSVSREKKESFPLTVTSAQKNPTAFYLCASSIDQGPYGYTFGSGTRLTVV.

This clone was observed a handful of times. The V call is TRBV5-1, the J call TRBJ2-6; D unclear. From germline, CDR1 is SGHRS and CDR2 YFSETQ. CDR3 length equals 15 residues. Trimming took off 2 bases at V and 4 bases at J, with 10 bases between the two ends. CDR3: CASSLGWVGANVLTF. The CDR3, as DNA: TGCGCCAGCAGCTTAGGGTGGGTCGGGGCCAACGTCCTGACTTTC.

J is TRBJ2-3 and V is TRBV5-1, with D tentatively TRBD1 (5 bases). The CDR3 totals 13 residues. Germline V gene lookup returns CDR1 SGHRS and CDR2 YFSETQ. V was shortened by 4 bases and J by 5 bases, with 11 bases between the two germline ends. CDR3: CASSPQGRDTQYF. CDR3 coding DNA: TGCGCCAGCAGCCCCCAGGGCAGAGATACGCAGTATTTT. Based on the CDR3 plus reference TRBV5-1 and TRBJ2-3, the full variable domain is KAGVTQTPRYLIKTRGQQVTLSCSPISGHRSVSWYQQTPGQGLQFLFEYFSETQRNKGNFPGRFSGRQFSNSRSEMNVSTLELGDSALYLCASSPQGRDTQYFGPGTRLTVL.

The chain employs TRBV5-1 and TRBJ2-5; possible D gene TRBD2, 5 bases. Deletions cut 1 base from V and 0 bases from J, with 10 bases between. The germline V gene has CDR1 SGHRS and CDR2 YFSETQ. The CDR3 loop spans 15 amino acids. CDR3 in DNA: TGCGCCAGCAGCTTGTACGGGGAGTACCAAGAGACCCAGTACTTC. Its translation: CASSLYGEYQETQYF.

The chain recombines TRBV6-5 with TRBJ2-7, with D perhaps given as TRBD1 or TRBD2 (6 bases each). The CDR3 spans 15 residues. Deletions cut 3 bases from V and 4 bases from J, with 16 bases between. Germline CDR1 MNHEY, CDR2 SVGAGI. Here the CDR3 DNA reads TGTGCCAGCAGTTATAGGGGGATAGGGGGGTACGAGCAGTACTTC. Translation gives CASSYRGIGGYEQYF.

The gene calls are TRBV4-2 and TRBJ2-5; TRBD2 matches at 8 bases. After removal of 0 bases from V and 5 bases from J, the junction contained 8 bases not matched to a gene. The germline gives CDR1 LGHNA, CDR2 YNFKEQ. The CDR3 is made up of 16 amino acids. The CDR3, as DNA: TGTGCCAGCAGCCAAGATATAGCGGGACAATCCGAGACCCAGTACTTC. As protein: CASSQDIAGQSETQYF.

CDR3 in amino acids: CASSTPTRDPKETQYF. CDR3 DNA: TGTGCCAGCAGTACCCCCACAAGGGACCCTAAAGAGACCCAGTACTTC. The J gene is TRBJ2-5, the V gene TRBV7-9; D assignment may be TRBD1 or TRBD2 (5 bases each). This CDR3 contains 16 residues. Trimming cost V 6 bases and J 3 bases, with 20 bases left between them. Germline V CDR1 and CDR2: SEHNR, FQNEAQ (reference sequence).

The rearrangement joins TRBV5-1 to TRBJ2-1, with a possible D match to TRBD1 (6 bases). V was cut by 4 bases and J by 15 bases, with 23 bases left in between. The CDR3 runs to 14 residues. CDR1 and CDR2 from the germline V gene are SGHRS and YFSETQ. CDR3 sequence (DNA): TGCGCCAGCAGCCTACACCCGACAGGCGCGGAACCGTTCTTC. Translation gives CASSLHPTGAEPFF.

The gene calls are TRBV10-3 and TRBJ1-2; D is unresolved. The CDR3 is 15 residues long. CDR1 and CDR2 from the germline V gene are ENHRY and SYGVKD. Trimming left V 0 bases short and J 4 bases short, with 12 bases between. The CDR3 here is CAISESGQEVYGYTF. The DNA of the CDR3 is TGTGCCATCAGTGAGTCTGGGCAGGAGGTCTATGGCTACACCTTC.

V gene TRBV25-1 combines with J gene TRBJ2-1; D possibly matches TRBD1 or TRBD2 (6 bases each). The CDR3 loop spans 13 amino acids. V gave up 6 bases and J gave up 7 bases, with 13 bases separating them. The V gene's germline CDR1 is MGHDK and CDR2 SYGVNS. The CDR3 spells CASRAGEANEQFF. CDR3 sequence (DNA): TGTGCCAGCAGGGCAGGGGAGGCGAATGAGCAGTTCTTC. The variable domain in full, with the rest retrieved from reference TRBV25-1 and TRBJ2-1, is EADIYQTPRYLVIGTGKKITLECSQTMGHDKMYWYQQDPGMELHLIHYSYGVNSTEKGDLSSESTVSRIRTEHFPLTLESARPSHTSQYLCASRAGEANEQFFGPGTRLTVL.

The rearrangement links TRBV5-5 to TRBJ1-1; D perhaps matches TRBD1 (5 bases). Germline lookup yields CDR1 SGHKS and CDR2 YYEKEE (reference sequence). This CDR3 has 14 amino acids. With 1 base removed from V and 2 bases from J, the gap between germline ends came to 9 bases. The CDR3 loop is CASSLRQTNTEAFF. As DNA, the CDR3 is TGTGCCAGCAGCTTGAGACAGACCAACACTGAAGCTTTCTTT.

This chain joins TRBV27 and TRBJ2-2; TRBD1 is a possible D gene (5 bases). The CDR3 consists of 15 residues. V was pared by 6 bases and J by 0 bases, with 11 bases between. From germline, CDR1 is MNHEY and CDR2 SMNVEV (reference sequence). The CDR3 is CASSTRASNTGELFF. The CDR3 nucleotides are TGTGCCAGCAGCACCAGGGCCTCGAACACCGGGGAGCTGTTTTTT.

The chain has TRBV7-9 and TRBJ2-1; 7 positions match TRBD1. This CDR3 contains 11 residues. Losses at the gene ends were 9 bases for V and 7 bases for J; bases not matched to a gene: 3. Germline lookup yields CDR1 SEHNR and CDR2 FQNEAQ (reference sequence). CDR3 loop: CASDRENEQFF. As DNA, the CDR3 is TGTGCCAGTGACAGGGAAAATGAGCAGTTCTTC.